The clone carrying this T cell receptor beta chain was seen ten or more times. The antigen is not known. This sample stems from a study of T cell repertoires in cytomegalovirus infection. Study-wide context: Recently described HLA-C-restricted plus well-studied HLA-B-restricted CMV epitopes were used. TCR beta signatures that were public indicated CMV infection and matching HLA type. Study-level points and caveats: Cumulative public TCR beta family frequency identified carriers of CMV plus the relevant HLA. HLA-C-restricted TCR beta clonotypes specific for CMV led the ex vivo response.

Via MiXCR, TCRdb re-called the reads, giving one row per CDR3 protein. Counted here are 640,000 or so distinct CDR3 sequences, roughly a third occurring once; the ten biggest clones make up 15% to 20%. V lost 5 bases to trimming and J lost 8 bases; unmatched junction nucleotides: 14. The CDR3 loop spans 17 amino acids. Germline CDR1 is SGHVS and CDR2 is FQNEAQ. The genes are TRBV7-8 and TRBJ1-4; 10 nucleotides agree with TRBD1. Sample: cultured PBMCs, taken from culture after CMV antigen stimulation. The TCR sequence derives from a human donor in good health (CMV status not recorded). Some clones in this sample may be carry-over from other donors' samples. The CDR3 region has the DNA TGTGCCAGCAGCCCCCGACAGGGGGCCTCAACTTTGGAAAAACTGTTTTTT. Translated, it gives CASSPRQGASTLEKLFF.